This T cell receptor beta chain emerged from a study of cytomegalovirus exposure and HLA in healthy donors. V was shortened by 0 bases and J by 4 bases, with 7 bases between the two germline ends. The V gene's germline CDR1 is MNHEY and CDR2 SMNVEV (reference sequence). This CDR3 region has 13 residues. The PCR was carried out with 60 Vbeta primers and 13 Jbeta primers. The protocol was immunoSEQ multiplex PCR, while the TCRdb copy is restricted to in-frame clones and leaves out a portion. Among about 200,000 clones listed, almost 85% were seen once. Study observations and caveats: Listed as cytomegalovirus-associated were 150 to 200 TCR beta chains.

For this clone: Its antigen is still unknown.

The rearrangement links TRBV27 to TRBJ2-7, with a possible D match to TRBD2 (5 bases). The receptor comes from a woman between 45 and 60 years old in good health and CMV-seronegative. The sequencing input was PBMCs. The CDR3 nucleotides read TGTGCCAGCAGTTTATCGTGGGAGTACGAGCAGTACTTC. Its protein product is CASSLSWEYEQYF.